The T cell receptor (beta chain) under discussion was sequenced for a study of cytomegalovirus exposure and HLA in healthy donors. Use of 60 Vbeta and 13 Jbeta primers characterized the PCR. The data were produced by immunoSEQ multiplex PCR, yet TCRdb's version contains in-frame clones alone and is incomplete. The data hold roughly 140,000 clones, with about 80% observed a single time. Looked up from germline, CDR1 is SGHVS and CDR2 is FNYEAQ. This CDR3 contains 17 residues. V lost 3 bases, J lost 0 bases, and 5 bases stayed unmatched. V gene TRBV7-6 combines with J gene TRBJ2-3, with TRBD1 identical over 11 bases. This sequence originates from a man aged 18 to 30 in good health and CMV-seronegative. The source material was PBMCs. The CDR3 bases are TGTGCCAGCAGCTTCAGGGACAGGGGGACTAGCACAGATACGCAGTATTTT. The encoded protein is CASSFRDRGTSTDTQYF.